This entry lists 21 T cell receptor beta chains sequenced from one sample in a study of T-cell memory formation after mild COVID-19 (dated by TCRdb to 2020 to 2022). Libraries were built with 5' RACE. The instrument given in TCRdb is Illumina NovaSeq 6000. Through fastp at Q25 and MiXCR, TCRdb rebuilt clones from the public reads, retaining in-frame beta chains. Rows with a matching CDR3 protein are joined into one entry that keeps the most common DNA and genes. This sample lists fewer than 350,000 distinct CDR3 sequences; more than 15% were detected once. The ten largest clones represent 23% of the sample. Sequencing input: PBMCs or a T cell subset sorted from them (not recorded which). Receptors originate from a man between 18 and 35 years old who had mild COVID-19 (a few samples of this study predate the infection). The sample titles of this study are shuffled in the database, so cell type and time point are left out; the donor was told from shared clones.

This clonotype appeared a few times. V gene TRBV13 combines with J gene TRBJ2-5; 7 nucleotides agree with TRBD1. Trimming removed 5 bases from V and 4 bases from J; junction bases left unmatched: 1. CDR1 is PRHDT and CDR2 is FYEKMQ in the germline V gene (reference sequence). The CDR3 consists of 12 residues. This CDR3 is CASSTGVETQYF. As DNA, the CDR3 is TGTGCCAGCAGCACAGGGGTAGAGACCCAGTACTTC.

This clonotype was detected many times. J is TRBJ1-2 and V is TRBV7-9; D gene unclear. From germline, CDR1 is SEHNR and CDR2 FQNEAQ (reference sequence). The CDR3 totals 11 residues. V shed 6 bases and J shed 12 bases, with 14 bases lying between them. The CDR3 DNA follows: TGTGCCAGCAGACCCCCCGAGGTCCACACCTTC. This codes for CASRPPEVHTF.

This sequence joins TRBV7-9 and TRBJ2-3, with D perhaps matching TRBD2 (6 bases). V shed 4 bases and J shed 1 base, with 15 bases lying between them. CDR1 and CDR2 (germline): SEHNR, FQNEAQ (reference sequence). The CDR3 is 16 amino acids. The CDR3 sequence is CASSSPGTPRTDTQYF. In nucleotides, the CDR3 is TGTGCCAGCAGCTCTCCCGGGACTCCTCGCACAGATACGCAGTATTTT.

The sample holds a few counts of this clonotype. The rearrangement joins TRBV5-1 to TRBJ1-1; tentatively, D is TRBD1 (5 bases). The CDR3 totals 14 residues. Germline V gene lookup returns CDR1 SGHRS and CDR2 YFSETQ. The V and J ends lost 4 bases and 1 base respectively, with 11 bases between them. This chain's CDR3 is CASSQFTGNTEAFF. CDR3 nucleotide sequence: TGCGCCAGCAGCCAATTCACAGGGAACACTGAAGCTTTCTTT.

V and J are TRBV27 and TRBJ1-2; tentative D call: TRBD1 (5 bases). In germline, CDR1 is MNHEY, CDR2 SMNVEV (reference sequence). The V end was cut by 2 bases, the J end by 8 bases, with 12 bases between. The length of the CDR3 is 13 residues. The CDR3 DNA sequence: TGTGCCAGCAGTTTAAGCGGGCAGGGAGGCTACACCTTC. Amino acid sequence: CASSLSGQGGYTF.

The chain carries TRBV5-1 and TRBJ2-7; 7 positions match TRBD2. The germline V gene has CDR1 SGHRS and CDR2 YFSETQ. The CDR3 loop spans 14 amino acids. The V gene end was trimmed by 1 base and the J gene end by 0 bases; junction bases not matched to a gene: 1. CDR3 sequence (DNA): TGCGCCAGCAGCTTGCCGGGGGGCTCCTACGAGCAGTACGTC. This gives the protein CASSLPGGSYEQYV.

V is TRBV6-5 and J is TRBJ2-7; TRBD2 aligns across 12 bases. CDR3 length: 15 amino acids. Germline V gene data show CDR1 as MNHEY and CDR2 as SVGAGI. The junction had 4 bases not matched to a gene; V was cut back by 7 bases and J by 0 bases. This CDR3 is CASTGLAGSSYEQYF. DNA for the CDR3: TGTGCCAGCACCGGACTAGCGGGGAGCTCCTACGAGCAGTACTTC.

The V gene is TRBV20-1, the J gene TRBJ2-2, with D tentatively TRBD1 (7 bases). CDR3 length: 14 amino acids. Germline CDR1 is DFQATT and CDR2 is SNEGSKA (reference sequence). The V gene lost 6 bases and the J gene lost 3 bases, with 14 bases spanning the gap. The chain's CDR3 is CSAPGGLHTGELFF. CDR3 coding DNA: TGCAGTGCCCCAGGGGGACTGCACACCGGGGAGCTGTTTTTT.

This chain links TRBV20-1 with TRBJ2-3, with 13 bases matching TRBD2. The germline gives CDR1 DFQATT, CDR2 SNEGSKA (reference sequence). Trimming removed 5 bases from V and 0 bases from J; junction bases left unmatched: 20. This CDR3 has 21 residues. The CDR3 protein is CSAPIDIGLAGALGSTDTQYF. CDR3 in DNA: TGCAGTGCTCCTATAGACATAGGACTAGCGGGGGCCCTGGGGAGCACAGATACGCAGTATTTT.

This clonotype was detected only a few times. The rearrangement joins TRBV12-3 or TRBV12-4 to TRBJ2-2; the D call may be TRBD1 or TRBD2 (5 bases each). This CDR3 has 16 residues. Trimming shortened V by 3 bases and J by 4 bases, and 15 bases separated the two germline ends. The CDR3 DNA follows: TGTGCCAGCAGTTTGAGGGACGGGGCCCTCACCGGGGAGCTGTTTTTT. Translation gives CASSLRDGALTGELFF.

This clonotype has at least ten counts. The rearrangement links TRBV6-2 or TRBV6-3 to TRBJ2-3; 10 bases align to TRBD1. The J segment lost 3 bases and the V segment lost 2 bases, leaving 2 bases of the junction unmatched. The CDR3 extends over 15 amino acids. CDR1 and CDR2 (germline): MNHEY, SVGEGT. The CDR3 spells CASSYPGQGTDTQYF. The CDR3 DNA reads TGTGCCAGCAGTTACCCGGGACAGGGGACAGATACGCAGTATTTT.

This clonotype has at least ten counts. The chain recombines TRBV7-3 with TRBJ2-1; TRBD2 matches at 11 bases. The CDR3 contains 19 residues. Germline-derived CDR1 and CDR2 are SGHTA and FQGTGA. Trimming took 1 base from V and 7 from J; bases not matched to a gene: 15. This CDR3 is CASSLSLSGGAISLNEQFF. The CDR3 region has the DNA TGTGCCAGCAGCTTAAGTCTTAGCGGGGGGGCCATTTCGTTGAATGAGCAGTTCTTC.

This sequence joins TRBV12-3 or TRBV12-4 and TRBJ2-5; perhaps TRBD2 as D (6 bases). This CDR3 contains 14 residues. Trimming took off 6 bases at V and 5 bases at J, with 16 bases between the two ends. DNA for the CDR3: TGTGCCAGCAGGACGGGACTTAGCATTGAGACCCAGTACTTC. This encodes CASRTGLSIETQYF.

The chain combines TRBV7-2 with TRBJ2-7, with TRBD2 matching 9 bases. Unmatched junction bases numbered 7, after V lost 4 bases and J lost 6 bases. This CDR3 contains 14 residues. Germline assignment: CDR1 SGHTA and CDR2 FQGNSA. CDR3 protein: CASSSSGGSAEQYF. CDR3 bases: TGTGCCAGCAGCTCGAGCGGGGGGTCTGCCGAGCAGTACTTC.

The CDR3 loop is CASSSGTSGGFYNEQFF. The CDR3 DNA reads as TGTGCCAGCAGCTCCGGGACTAGCGGGGGGTTCTACAATGAGCAGTTCTTC. The chain is built from TRBV11-2 and TRBJ2-1; 15 nucleotides agree with TRBD2. J was trimmed by 3 bases and V by 4 bases; bases with no gene match: 4. Germline V gives CDR1 SGHAT, CDR2 FQNNGV. The CDR3 has 17 residues.

V usage is TRBV7-2 and J usage is TRBJ2-5, with TRBD1 as a possible D gene (6 bases). The V end lost 4 bases, the J end lost 5 bases, and 14 bases lay between the germline ends. Germline V CDR1 and CDR2: SGHTA, FQGNSA. CDR3 length equals 14 residues. CDR3: CASSSRQVGETQYF. The CDR3, as DNA: TGTGCCAGCAGCTCTCGACAGGTGGGGGAGACCCAGTACTTC.

This clonotype was picked up a small number of times. The chain recombines TRBV5-1 with TRBJ2-3; tentatively, D is TRBD1 (6 bases). Per germline, CDR1 SGHRS and CDR2 YFSETQ. There are 17 residues in the CDR3. V lost 4 bases, J lost 0 bases, and 18 bases lay in between. CDR3 in DNA: TGCGCCAGCAGCCGGACAGCGCCGGGCGGGAGCACAGATACGCAGTATTTT. It codes for CASSRTAPGGSTDTQYF.

This chain connects TRBV6-2 or TRBV6-3 to TRBJ2-3; 7 bases fit TRBD1. Losses at the gene ends were 7 bases for V and 2 bases for J; bases not matched to a gene: 6. From germline, CDR1 is MNHEY and CDR2 SVGEGT. The CDR3 runs to 14 residues. The CDR3 spells CASKSGQVTDTQYF. In DNA form, the CDR3 reads TGTGCCAGCAAGTCCGGACAGGTCACAGATACGCAGTATTTT.

This clonotype was found a few times. This sequence joins TRBV4-1 and TRBJ2-3; no reliable D call. The CDR3 runs 15 residues. V dropped 1 base and J dropped 2 bases, with 10 bases sitting between them. CDR1 MGHRA and CDR2 YSYEKL come from the germline V gene. The CDR3 sequence: CASSQATQATDTQYF. In DNA, the CDR3 is TGCGCCAGCAGCCAAGCGACACAAGCCACAGATACGCAGTATTTT.

This clonotype was seen a few times. The chain has TRBV6-1 and TRBJ2-1; 11 bases line up with TRBD2. V gave up 4 bases and J gave up 4 bases; unmatched junction bases: 3. The CDR3 is 15 residues long. In germline, CDR1 is MNHNS, CDR2 SASEGT. Here the CDR3 DNA reads TGTGCCAGCAGTGCTAGCGGGGGGAGTTACAATGAGCAGTTCTTC. Amino acid sequence: CASSASGGSYNEQFF.

The J gene is TRBJ1-1, the V gene TRBV30; unclear D gene. The CDR3 runs 15 residues. V lost 2 bases, J lost 1 base, and 14 bases lay in between. From germline, CDR1 is GTSNPN and CDR2 SVGIG (reference sequence). The CDR3 here is CAWSLGLLSNTEAFF. The CDR3 DNA is TGTGCCTGGAGTCTAGGCCTACTCTCGAACACTGAAGCTTTCTTT.